This TCR beta chain came from a study of Ad26.COV2.S vaccination and SARS-CoV-2 variants. Study-level findings and limits: Non-spike TCR breadth showed similarity between vaccine and placebo recipients.

The table came from immunoSEQ multiplex PCR; TCRdb's copy has only in-frame clones and leaves some out. The sample has about 350,000 clones, around 92% seen once. The germline gives CDR1 MNHEY, CDR2 SVGAGI. V was pared by 4 bases and J by 6 bases, with 7 bases between. This CDR3 has 12 residues. Remarks on this clone: What it recognizes is unknown.

The clonotype was recovered from a human donor who had recovered from COVID-19. Sequenced material: peripheral blood, taken after recovery from COVID-19. V usage is TRBV6-5 and J usage is TRBJ2-1; D gene ambiguous. CDR3 DNA: TGTGCCAGCAGTTTCGACCGCAATGAGCAGTTCTTC. The encoded protein is CASSFDRNEQFF.